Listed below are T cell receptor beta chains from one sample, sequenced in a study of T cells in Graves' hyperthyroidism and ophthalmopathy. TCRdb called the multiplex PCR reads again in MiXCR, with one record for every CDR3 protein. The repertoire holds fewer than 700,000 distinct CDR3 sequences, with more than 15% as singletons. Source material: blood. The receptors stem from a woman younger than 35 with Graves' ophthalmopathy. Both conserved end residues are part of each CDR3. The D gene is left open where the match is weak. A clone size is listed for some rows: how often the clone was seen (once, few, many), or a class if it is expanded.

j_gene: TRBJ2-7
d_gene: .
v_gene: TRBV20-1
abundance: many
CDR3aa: CSAREDYEQYF
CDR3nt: TGCAGTGCAAGAGAGGACTACGAGCAGTACTTC

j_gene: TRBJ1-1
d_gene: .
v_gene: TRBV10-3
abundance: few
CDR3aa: CAISESSRDNTEAFF
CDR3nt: TGTGCCATCAGTGAGTCCTCCCGTGACAACACTGAAGCTTTCTTT

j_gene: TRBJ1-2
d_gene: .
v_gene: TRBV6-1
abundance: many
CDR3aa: CAAFHGTFLNGYTF
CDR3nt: TGTGCCGCTTTTCACGGCACCTTCCTTAATGGCTACACCTTC

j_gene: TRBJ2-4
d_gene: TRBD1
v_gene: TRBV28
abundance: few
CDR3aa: CASSRDRSYRVPKNIQYF
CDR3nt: TGTGCCAGCAGTCGGGACAGATCGTACCGCGTACCCAAAAACATTCAGTACTTC

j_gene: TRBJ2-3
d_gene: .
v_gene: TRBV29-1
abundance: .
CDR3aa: CSVERRDPSTDTQYF
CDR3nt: TGCAGCGTTGAACGGCGCGACCCTAGCACAGATACGCAGTATTTT

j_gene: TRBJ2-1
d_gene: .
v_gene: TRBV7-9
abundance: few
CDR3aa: CASYRANEQFF
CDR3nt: TGTGCCAGCTATAGGGCTAATGAGCAGTTCTTC

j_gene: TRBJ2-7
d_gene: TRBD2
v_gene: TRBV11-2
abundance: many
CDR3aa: CASSLDQLARTYEQYF
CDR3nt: TGTGCCAGCAGCTTAGATCAACTAGCGCGAACCTACGAGCAGTACTTC

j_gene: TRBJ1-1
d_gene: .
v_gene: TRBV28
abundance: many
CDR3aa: CASSFPGTGETEAFF
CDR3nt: TGTGCCAGCAGTTTCCCCGGGACGGGAGAGACTGAAGCTTTCTTT

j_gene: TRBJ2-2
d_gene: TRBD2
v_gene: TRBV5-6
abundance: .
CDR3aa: CASSLETSGSTGELFF
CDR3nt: TGTGCCAGCAGCCTCGAGACTAGCGGGAGTACCGGGGAGCTGTTTTTT

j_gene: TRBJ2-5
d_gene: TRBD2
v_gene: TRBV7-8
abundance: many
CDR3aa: CASSLEGLAGETQYF
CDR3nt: TGTGCCAGCAGCTTAGAGGGACTAGCAGGAGAGACCCAGTACTTC

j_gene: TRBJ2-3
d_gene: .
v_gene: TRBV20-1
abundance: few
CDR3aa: CSASLTSLGDTQYF
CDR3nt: TGCAGTGCTAGTCTTACTTCGCTAGGAGATACGCAGTATTTT

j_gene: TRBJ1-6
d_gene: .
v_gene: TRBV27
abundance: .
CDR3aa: CASSWKRASSSYNSPLHF
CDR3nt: TGTGCCAGCAGTTGGAAAAGGGCTTCCAGCTCCTATAATTCACCCCTCCACTTT

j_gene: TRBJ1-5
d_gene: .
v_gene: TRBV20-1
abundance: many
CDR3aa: CSASPGAESNQPQHF
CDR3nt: TGCAGTGCTAGTCCGGGGGCGGAAAGCAATCAGCCCCAGCATTTT

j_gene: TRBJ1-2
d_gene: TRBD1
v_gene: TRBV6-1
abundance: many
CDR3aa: CASSSGQGDHGYTF
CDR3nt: TGTGCCAGCAGTTCGGGACAGGGAGACCATGGCTACACCTTC

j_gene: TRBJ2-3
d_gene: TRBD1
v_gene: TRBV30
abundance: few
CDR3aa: CAWSASGTGGDTQYF
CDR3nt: TGTGCCTGGAGTGCATCCGGGACAGGGGGAGATACGCAGTATTTT

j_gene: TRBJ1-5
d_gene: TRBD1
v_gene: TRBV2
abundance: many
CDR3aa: CASRGGPGQGDQPQHF
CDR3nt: TGTGCCAGCAGGGGCGGCCCGGGACAGGGAGATCAGCCCCAGCATTTT

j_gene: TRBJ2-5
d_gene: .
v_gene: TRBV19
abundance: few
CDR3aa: CASSEDRPLEETQYF
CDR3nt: TGTGCCAGTAGCGAGGACCGCCCTCTGGAGGAGACCCAGTACTTC

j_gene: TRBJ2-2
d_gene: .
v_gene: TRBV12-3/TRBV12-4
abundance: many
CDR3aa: CASNPGAKNTGELFF
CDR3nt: TGTGCCAGCAACCCTGGAGCAAAGAACACCGGGGAGCTGTTTTTT

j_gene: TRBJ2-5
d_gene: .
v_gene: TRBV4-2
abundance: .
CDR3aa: CASSQDDLVQETQYF
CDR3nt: TGTGCCAGCAGCCAAGATGACCTAGTACAAGAGACCCAGTACTTC

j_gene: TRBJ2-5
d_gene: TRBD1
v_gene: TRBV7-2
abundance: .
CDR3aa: CASSFGGQGGQETQYF
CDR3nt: TGTGCCAGCAGCTTTGGGGGACAGGGCGGCCAAGAGACCCAGTACTTC

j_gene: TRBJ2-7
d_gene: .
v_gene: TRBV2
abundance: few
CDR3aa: CASSSGASLYEQYF
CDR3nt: TGTGCCAGCAGTTCAGGGGCCTCTCTTTACGAGCAGTACTTC

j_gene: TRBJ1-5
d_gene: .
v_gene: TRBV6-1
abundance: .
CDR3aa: CASTRDKNQPQHF
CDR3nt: TGTGCCAGCACCAGGGACAAGAATCAGCCCCAGCATTTT

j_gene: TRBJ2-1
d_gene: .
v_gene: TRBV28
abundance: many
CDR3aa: CASSLGIAEQFF
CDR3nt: TGTGCCAGCAGTTTGGGGATCGCTGAGCAGTTCTTC